This TCR beta chain was observed in a study of cytomegalovirus exposure and HLA in healthy donors. On the study more broadly: The same platform used for the 600 to 750 first-cohort repertoires was also used for the 120 or so validation repertoires, as a later analysis reported.

Study conclusions and caveats: Cytomegalovirus status was reportedly diagnosed by the classifier with high specificity and sensitivity. Listed as cytomegalovirus-associated were 164 TCR beta chains. Most TCR sequences showed up rarely, but some public TCRs showed up in many donors.

This clone was seen a single time. What it recognizes is unknown. The length of the CDR3 is 15 residues. Germline V gene sequence: CDR1 SGHRS, CDR2 YFSETQ. The V end was cut by 4 bases, the J end by 1 base, with 14 bases between. Clones were sequenced by immunoSEQ multiplex PCR, and TCRdb holds only the in-frame ones, with some missing. The sample carries 120,000 to 150,000 clones, about 89% recorded once. Material for sequencing was PBMCs. The receptor comes from a young man in good health and CMV-seronegative. This chain joins TRBV5-1 and TRBJ1-1; D is unclear. CDR3 region: CASSPVQVPNTEAFF. The CDR3 DNA reads as TGCGCCAGCAGCCCAGTTCAGGTCCCGAACACTGAAGCTTTCTTT.